The 3 T cell receptor beta chains given below trace back to one sample, sequenced in a study of T cell responses to AZD1222 COVID-19 vaccine (dated by TCRdb to about 2021). Libraries were made using the immunoSEQ multiplex PCR assay. Not all clones reach the TCRdb copy of this immuneACCESS table, which keeps in-frame sequences only. Checked studies attribute under half of the gap to unresolved V genes and leave the rest unexplained. Within this sample are about 180,000 clones, with about 86% of them counted one time only. The ten largest clones represent around 10% of the sample. Interpreted using the paper, the time point label stands for: about 28 days (+/-7) after the second vaccine dose. The sample was peripheral blood, taken 28 days after the second AZD1222 dose. These receptors all stem from an adult who received the AZD1222 COVID-19 vaccine.

The chain has TRBV6-1 and TRBJ1-1; the match to TRBD1 covers 7 bases. The CDR3 length is 14 residues. After removal of 2 bases from V and 6 bases from J, the junction contained 6 bases not matched to a gene. Per the germline V gene, CDR1 is MNHNS and CDR2 is SASEGT. In DNA, the CDR3 is TGTGCCAGCAGTGAACAGGGGGTGGTTTCTGAAGCTTTCTTT. This translates into CASSEQGVVSEAFF.

This chain joins TRBV27 and TRBJ2-6; a possible D gene is TRBD2 (5 bases). V lost 7 bases, J lost 1 base, and 5 bases lay in between. This CDR3 comprises 13 residues. The V gene's germline CDR1 is MNHEY and CDR2 SMNVEV (reference sequence). The CDR3 bases are TGTGCCAGCACGGGATCTGGGGCCAACGTCCTGACTTTC. It codes for CASTGSGANVLTF.

Worth noting for this clone: The same CDR3 arises from other DNA sequences in this sample as well. V gene TRBV12-3 or TRBV12-4 combines with J gene TRBJ1-1; D not resolved. Trimming removed 2 bases from V and 2 bases from J, with 6 bases in between. This CDR3 is built from 13 residues. Here the CDR3 DNA reads TGTGCCAGCAGTTTAACGGAAAACACTGAAGCTTTCTTT. The encoded protein is CASSLTENTEAFF.